These T cell receptor beta chains were read from a single sample in a study of cytomegalovirus exposure and HLA in healthy donors. Repertoires were generated with immunoSEQ multiplex PCR, while TCRdb's copy carries only in-frame clones and drops some. The sample includes about 94,000 clones, more than 75% seen only once; the top ten take 10%. Sequences were obtained from PBMCs. These receptors all stem from a human donor in good health. Both conserved end residues are part of each CDR3. Fields, in order: V gene, D gene, clone size, J gene, CDR3 length, CDR3 DNA, CDR3 protein. The D gene is left open where the match is weak. Where a row states a size, it is once, few, many or the class of an expanded clone; other rows omit it.

>TRBV15|NA|few|TRBJ1-2|15
TGTGCCACCAGCAGCAACCATCGACAGGACTATGGCTACACCTTC
CATSSNHRQDYGYTF
>TRBV11-3|NA|NA|TRBJ2-1|14
TGTGCCAGCAGCTTAGACCCTATAAACAATGAGCAGTTCTTC
CASSLDPINNEQFF
>TRBV7-2|NA|once|TRBJ2-7|14
TGTGCCAGCAGCCTCGGCCAGCCGGGTCACGAGCAGTACTTC
CASSLGQPGHEQYF
>TRBV5-4|TRBD1|once|TRBJ1-1|14
TGTGCCAGCAGCTCGACAGGGAGGAACACTGAAGCTTTCTTT
CASSSTGRNTEAFF
>TRBV9|NA|NA|TRBJ1-1|15
TGTGCCAGCAGCGTAATTGGACGGGGGAACACTGAAGCTTTCTTT
CASSVIGRGNTEAFF
>TRBV18|TRBD1|NA|TRBJ2-5|15
TGTGCCAGCTCACCACCGGGACAGGGGGCCGGGACCCAGTACTTC
CASSPPGQGAGTQYF
>TRBV6-6|NA|NA|TRBJ1-5|15
TGTGCCAGCAGTCTTGTATTGGGAGGCAATCAGCCCCAGCATTTT
CASSLVLGGNQPQHF
>TRBV7-6|TRBD2|NA|TRBJ2-2|18
TGTGCCAGCAGCTTAGACCTAGCGGGGGCCTTCGACACCGGGGAGCTGTTTTTT
CASSLDLAGAFDTGELFF
>TRBV6-5|NA|once|TRBJ2-2|13
TGTGCCAGCAGCCGACAACTGCCGGGGGAGCTGTTTTTT
CASSRQLPGELFF
>TRBV7-2|TRBD2|NA|TRBJ2-1|15
TGTGCCAGCAGCTTAGCTGGGACTAGCGGGCTTGAGCAGTTCTTC
CASSLAGTSGLEQFF
>TRBV19|NA|NA|TRBJ2-3|15
TGTGCCAGTAGTATCTCAGCGGTGAGCACAGATACGCAGTATTTT
CASSISAVSTDTQYF
>TRBV6-6|NA|NA|TRBJ1-1|14
TGTGCCAGCAGTTACTCAGGACAGACCCCTGAAGCTTTCTTT
CASSYSGQTPEAFF
>TRBV7-2|NA|NA|TRBJ2-5|15
TGTGCCAGCAGCTTATCCCCGGGGGGCAAAGAGACCCAGTACTTC
CASSLSPGGKETQYF
>TRBV20-1|TRBD1|NA|TRBJ2-7|11
TGCAGTGCCCTGGGACAGCCCGAGCAGTACTTC
CSALGQPEQYF
>TRBV10-3|NA|few|TRBJ1-1|13
TGTGCCATCAGAGTTACAACGAACACTGAAGCTTTCTTT
CAIRVTTNTEAFF
>TRBV19|NA|NA|TRBJ2-7|14
TGTGCCAGTAGTACCACAATCAGGAACTACGAGCAGTACTTC
CASSTTIRNYEQYF
>TRBV28|NA|once|TRBJ2-7|12
TGTGCCAGCAGTCCCCTCTCCTACGAGCAGTACTTC
CASSPLSYEQYF
>TRBV7-2|TRBD2|NA|TRBJ2-7|14
TGTGCCAGCAGCTTCGGCGGGAGCTCCTACGAGCAGTACTTC
CASSFGGSSYEQYF
>TRBV30|NA|NA|TRBJ1-2|13
TGTGCCTGGAGTAGGACAGCCAGCTATGGCTACACCTTC
CAWSRTASYGYTF
>TRBV9|NA|NA|TRBJ1-1|15
TGTGCCAGCAGCGGTAGATCGGGAGTGGGCACTGAAGCTTTCTTT
CASSGRSGVGTEAFF
>TRBV4-3|NA|few|TRBJ1-1|16
TGCGCCAGCAGCCAAGGAGGAGGGAGGATGAACACTGAAGCTTTCTTT
CASSQGGGRMNTEAFF
>TRBV19|TRBD1|NA|TRBJ1-1|16
TGTGCCAGTAGTATACCCCTGGACAGGGGACGAACTGAAGCTTTCTTT
CASSIPLDRGRTEAFF
>TRBV6-5|TRBD1|NA|TRBJ2-7|14
TGTGCCAGCGGGGGATTGGACAGGGCGGGCGAGCAGTACTTC
CASGGLDRAGEQYF
>TRBV11-1|TRBD2|NA|TRBJ2-7|17
TGTGCCAGCAGCTTACGACTAGCGGGAGGGTCCTTCTACGAGCAGTACTTC
CASSLRLAGGSFYEQYF
>TRBV6-5|NA|NA|TRBJ1-2|13
TGTGCCAGCAGACCCCCGGGGAGCTATGGCTACACCTTC
CASRPPGSYGYTF
>TRBV7-2|TRBD1|NA|TRBJ2-7|14
TGTGCCAGCAGCGCACACAGGGGGCAGTACGAGCAGTACTTC
CASSAHRGQYEQYF
>TRBV19|NA|NA|TRBJ1-2|13
TGTGCCAGTAGTATTTCGGACACATATGGCTACACCTTC
CASSISDTYGYTF
>TRBV19|TRBD1|NA|TRBJ2-3|15
TGTGCCACCCAATGGGGGACAGGGTCGTCAGATACGCAGTATTTT
CATQWGTGSSDTQYF